This TCR beta chain was observed in a study of cytomegalovirus exposure and HLA in healthy donors (dated by TCRdb to 2016 to 2017). Regarding the complete study: An earlier analysis of approximately 640 of the donors reported 250 to 350 Gb of sequence data and more than 90 million unique TCR beta sequences from about 179 million T cells. Typing coverage differed by locus: A, B, C, DRB1 and DQB1 were typed in about 629-640 donors, DQA1 in 522, DPA1 in 600 to 610, and DPB1 in 450 to 480. Across 398 genotyped donors of the cohort, an average of approximately 220,000 unique TCR beta nucleotide sequences per donor were sequenced, and 15% to 20% of those sequences were non-productive. Both class I and class II loci were covered by HLA typing, at four-digit resolution. Of the roughly 430 genotyped donors, roughly 85% fell in the genetic ancestry cluster associated with self-reported Caucasian donors. Roughly 5 DR-DQ haplotypes were handled as single units for association and clustering, since linkage in the cohort was strong. Along with the approximately 700-subject first cohort, a separate validation cohort of around 110 different subjects was used. Alongside the repertoire data, information on donor age, sex, ethnicity and CMV serostatus was compiled. An earlier analysis of roughly 600 of the donors used high-throughput TCR beta sequencing to judge whether each TCR beta V gene segment behaved as functional or pseudogenic. All discovery cohort repertoires had been generated on a single sequencing platform. An early release covering approximately 600 HLA-typed donors comprised approximately 300 gigabases of sequencing data and around 86 million unique TCR sequences. A later genetic analysis took genome-wide SNP genotypes for about three fifths of the roughly 700 donors and used that subset as a discovery cohort. Rather than using new phenotypic data, the later analysis identified candidate immune exposures from TCR beta sequences and from how often those sequences occurred across donors. The study aimed to test whether signatures of past pathogen exposure could be identified by cataloging public T cell receptors. Using immunosequencing, the study profiled T cell repertoires from 640 or so subjects and related those repertoires to cytomegalovirus serostatus. To study patterns of TCR occurrence, a later analysis re-analyzed previously published TCR beta repertoires from around 700 donors and added high-resolution HLA genotyping. To predict cytomegalovirus infection status, the study combined high-throughput TCR immunosequencing, statistical association of individual TCRs with disease status, and machine learning.

Trimming accounts for 5 bases at V and 4 bases at J, while the number of junction bases matched to no gene is 2. Via the germline V gene (reference sequence), CDR1 is MNHEY and CDR2 SMNVEV. The CDR3 runs 14 amino acids, cysteine and phenylalanine included. Kept here is only the CDR3 DNA, which spans 42 bases and is read in frame from base 1. The cohort consisted of 600 to 700 healthy bone marrow donors. All cohort members were sampled while nominally healthy, although unrecorded immune exposures were likely present. The donor tested CMV seronegative and was one of the 352 seronegative cohort members. A peripheral blood sample was collected from each donor, and TCR beta sequencing was performed on peripheral blood mononuclear cells. Genomic DNA extraction from the blood cell samples was performed with the Qiagen DNeasy Blood Extraction Kit. Broader findings and caveats from the paper: Roughly uniform sequencing depth across donors was assumed in presence/absence analyses, although this assumption may not hold. Specific HLA alleles were associated with 15,000 to 20,000 TCR beta sequences at a false discovery rate of 0.05 in a later analysis. Across donors, most TCR sequences were observed very rarely, whereas some public TCRs were present in many individuals. A few of the identified cytomegalovirus-associated TCR beta chains were confirmed in vitro to be specific for cytomegalovirus antigens. Strong co-occurrence of HLA alleles, especially DR and DQ, made assigning TCR associations to individual alleles difficult. A further reported finding was that TCR beta sequences accurately predicted the HLA-A and HLA-B alleles for most subjects in the first cohort. In a later analysis, HLA-associated TCR beta chains showed more clonal expansion and lower generation probabilities than non-associated chains that were equally common. V-gene and J-gene trimming of TCR beta chains was associated with a missense DCLRE1C variant in a later genetic analysis, and the association was replicated in an independent cohort. Some IMGT-functional V segments, including TRBV6-2 and TRBV6-3, could not be told apart with the 87-base-pair reads, so those segments were excluded. Correlated functional status among segregating V segments might reflect linkage disequilibrium, but an unknown experimental factor could not be ruled out. For the cohort, immune exposure information was limited to CMV serostatus. In a later analysis, the rate of TCR association differed among HLA loci, with DRB1 alleles having the most associated TCRs and HLA-C alleles having the fewest. According to a later analysis, most CMV-associated TCR beta chains appeared to be HLA-restricted, and the HLA associations seemed to be driven largely by CMV exposure. Because HLA typing was missing for some donors at each locus, association tests included only the typed subset. Cytomegalovirus status was reported to be diagnosed by the classifier with high specificity and sensitivity in both the original and validation cohorts. The study listed 150 to 200 TCR beta chains as associated with cytomegalovirus. A cluster of highly shared sequence variants was judged likely to be a technical artifact of the sequencing pipeline. Around 16 rarely observed V segments, including chromosome 9 orphons, were excluded from the earlier analysis of 550 to 700 of the donors because counts were too low. According to a later genetic analysis, donors in an Asian-associated ancestry cluster had fewer N-insertions in productive TCRs than the roughly 660-donor mean. In this cohort, only TCR beta chains were sequenced, and detectable features were limited by the absence of alpha or paired-chain data. In an earlier analysis of around 600 of the donors, most TCR beta V segments were observed in productive rearrangements about 87% or about 30% of the time, broadly matching IMGT annotations. The authors suggested that the approach could potentially be extended to other disease states and immunological phenotypes. In a later analysis, several top co-occurrence clusters were reported to appear linked to parvovirus B19, influenza, CMV and Epstein-Barr virus.

On this clone: Its antigen remains unidentified. No base qualities exist here, and no much larger clone lies one base off it.

The method was the immunoSEQ multiplex PCR assay. For the multiplex PCR, a mixture combining 60 forward primers for TCR Vbeta segments and 13 reverse primers for TCR Jbeta segments was used. A multiplex PCR assay on genomic DNA amplified the CDR3 region of rearranged TCR beta genes. Amplified TCR beta libraries were sequenced as 87-base-pair reads on the Illumina HiSeq System. In the paper's pipeline: A later analysis tallied roughly 78 million unique TCR beta chains across the 650 to 750 repertoires, and roughly 11 million of those chains were shared by two or more donors. Raw reads were error-corrected and collapsed into unique sequences with a nearest-neighbor algorithm that merged closely related sequences to remove PCR and sequencing errors. To assign V, D and J gene segments, CDR3 sequences were aligned to IMGT reference sequences. For a sequence to be retained, at least a six-nucleotide match to both a V gene segment and a J gene segment was required. Rearrangements were classified as productive when the CDR3 lacked stop codons and remained in frame with V and J, and all other rearrangements were classified as non-productive. CDR3 was defined according to IMGT convention as the region running from the second conserved V-encoded cysteine to the conserved J-encoded phenylalanine. In an earlier analysis of around 600 of the donors, sequences lacking an unambiguous match to a single V gene segment were excluded. In an earlier analysis of several hundred of the donors, V segments were called functional above 56.7% productive rearrangements and were called segregating when the between-donor standard deviation exceeded 5%. A statistical classification framework was built for diagnosing cytomegalovirus status from the catalog of TCR beta chain sequences. V and J gene assignment, in a later analysis, came from comparing TCR nucleotide sequences with IMGT/GENE-DB human TR gene sequences. A later analysis assigned CDR3 sequences and most-parsimonious VDJ recombination scenarios with the TCRdist pipeline. In a later analysis, every TCR beta chain was defined by the combination of its CDR3 amino acid sequence and its V-gene family, and reads without a unique V-gene family were dropped. In a later analysis, approximately 590 highly shared, low-generation-probability nucleotide sequences were removed to address suspected cross-contamination and a sequencing artifact. In a later analysis, a clonal expansion index for each public chain was calculated from normalized within-repertoire ranks of inferred template counts. In a later analysis, generation probabilities were computed with a VDJ recombination model fitted to out-of-frame rearrangements, and the resulting probabilities were checked against IGoR. Hypergeometric tests were used in a later analysis to score TCR-TCR, TCR-HLA and TCR-CMV co-occurrence, with a repertoire-size bias correction applied to the TCR pairs. A later analysis estimated false discovery rates by permuting HLA or CMV assignments 20 times. In a later analysis, co-occurring TCRs were grouped using DBSCAN, and TCRdist sequence similarity was added for clustering within HLA-allele-positive subsets. Repertoires with fewer than 30,000 or more than 120,000 public chains, plus five repertoires with anomalous nucleotide sharing, were excluded from co-occurrence clustering. TCRdb took this table from immuneACCESS and kept in-frame rearrangements with V and J called. Such tables lack part of the clones; where checked against another copy, unresolved V genes explain under half of the gap, and the rest is unexplained. From that table come the V and J calls and clone size; the DNA was used to work out D and trimming. The sample profile shows about 110,000 clones; nearly 80% of them were found once. The leading ten clones occupy roughly 1.2% of the sample.

The TCR originated in a woman in her 30s in good health and CMV-seronegative. Recombination connected TRBV27 to TRBJ1-2; 12 bases in between match TRBD1. The source material was PBMCs. The CDR3 in this case is CASSQGQGAYGYTF. The DNA reads as follows: TGTGCCAGCAGTCAGGGACAGGGGGCCTATGGCTACACCTTC.